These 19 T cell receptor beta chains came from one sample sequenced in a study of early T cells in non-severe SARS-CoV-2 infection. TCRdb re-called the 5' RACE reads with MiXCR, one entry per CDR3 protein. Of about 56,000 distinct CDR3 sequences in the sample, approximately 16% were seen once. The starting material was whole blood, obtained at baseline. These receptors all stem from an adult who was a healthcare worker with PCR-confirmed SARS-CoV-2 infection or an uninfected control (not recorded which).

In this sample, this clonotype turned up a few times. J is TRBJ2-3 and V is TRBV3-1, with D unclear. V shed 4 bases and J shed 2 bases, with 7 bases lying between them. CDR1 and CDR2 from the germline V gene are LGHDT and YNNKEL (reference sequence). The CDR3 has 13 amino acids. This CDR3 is CASSRQITDTQYF. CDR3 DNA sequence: TGTGCCAGCAGCCGACAAATCACAGATACGCAGTATTTT.

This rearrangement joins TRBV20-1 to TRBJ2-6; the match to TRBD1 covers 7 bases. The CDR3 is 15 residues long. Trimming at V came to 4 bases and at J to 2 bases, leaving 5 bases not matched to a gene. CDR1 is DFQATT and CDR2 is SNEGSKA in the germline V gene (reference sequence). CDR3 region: CSAKPTGAGANVLTF. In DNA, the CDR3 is TGCAGTGCTAAGCCTACAGGGGCTGGGGCCAACGTCCTGACTTTC.

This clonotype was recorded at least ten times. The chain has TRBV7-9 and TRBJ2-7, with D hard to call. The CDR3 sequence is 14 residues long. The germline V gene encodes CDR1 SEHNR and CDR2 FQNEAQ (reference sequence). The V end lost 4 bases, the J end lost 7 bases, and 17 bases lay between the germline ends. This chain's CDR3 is CASSYTGPGGEQYF. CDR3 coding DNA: TGTGCCAGCAGCTACACCGGGCCTGGTGGGGAGCAGTACTTC. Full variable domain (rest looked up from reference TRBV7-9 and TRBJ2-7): DTGVSQNPRHKITKRGQNVTFRCDPISEHNRLYWYRQTLGQGPEFLTYFQNEAQLEKSRLLSDRFSAERPKGSFSTLEIQRTEQGDSAMYLCASSYTGPGGEQYFGPGTRLTVT.

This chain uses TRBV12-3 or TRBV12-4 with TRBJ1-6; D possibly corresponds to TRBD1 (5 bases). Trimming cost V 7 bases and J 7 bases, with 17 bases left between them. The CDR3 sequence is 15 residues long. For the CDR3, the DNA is TGTGCCAGCATCAAAGGGGAGTTCTACAATTCACCCCTCCACTTT. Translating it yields CASIKGEFYNSPLHF.

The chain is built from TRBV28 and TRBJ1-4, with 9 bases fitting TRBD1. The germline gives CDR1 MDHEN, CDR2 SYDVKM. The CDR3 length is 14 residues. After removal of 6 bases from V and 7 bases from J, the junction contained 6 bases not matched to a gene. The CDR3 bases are TGTGCCAGCAGCAAGACAGGGGGTATTGAAAAACTGTTTTTT. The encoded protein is CASSKTGGIEKLFF.

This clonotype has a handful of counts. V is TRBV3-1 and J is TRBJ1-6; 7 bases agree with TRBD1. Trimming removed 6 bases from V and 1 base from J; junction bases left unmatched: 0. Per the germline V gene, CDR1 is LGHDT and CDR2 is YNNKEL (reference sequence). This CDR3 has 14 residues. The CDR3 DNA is TGTGCCAGCAGACAGGGGTCCTATAATTCACCCCTCCACTTT. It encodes CASRQGSYNSPLHF.

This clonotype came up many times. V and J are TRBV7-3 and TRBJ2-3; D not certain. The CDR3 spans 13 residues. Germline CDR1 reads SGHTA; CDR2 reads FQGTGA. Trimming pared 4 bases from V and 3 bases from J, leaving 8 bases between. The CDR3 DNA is TGTGCCAGCAGCTCTACGGGTACAGATACGCAGTATTTT. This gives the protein CASSSTGTDTQYF.

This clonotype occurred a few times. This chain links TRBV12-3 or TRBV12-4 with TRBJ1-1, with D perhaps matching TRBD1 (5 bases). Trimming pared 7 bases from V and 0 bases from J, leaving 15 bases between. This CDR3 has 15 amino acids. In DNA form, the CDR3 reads TGTGCCAGCACCATCCCGGGACTCCTGAACACTGAAGCTTTCTTT. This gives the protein CASTIPGLLNTEAFF.

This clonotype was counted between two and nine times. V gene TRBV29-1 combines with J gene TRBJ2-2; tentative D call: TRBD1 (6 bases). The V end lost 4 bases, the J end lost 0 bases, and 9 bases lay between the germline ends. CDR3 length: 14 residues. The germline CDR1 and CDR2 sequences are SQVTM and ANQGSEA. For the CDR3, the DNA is TGCAGCGTTGGGACAGCCGCGAACACCGGGGAGCTGTTTTTT. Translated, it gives CSVGTAANTGELFF.

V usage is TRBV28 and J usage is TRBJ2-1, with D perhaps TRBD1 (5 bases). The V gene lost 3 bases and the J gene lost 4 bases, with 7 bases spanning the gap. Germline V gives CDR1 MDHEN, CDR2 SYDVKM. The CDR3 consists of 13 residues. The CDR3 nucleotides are TGTGCCAGCAGTTTTGACAGTTACAATGAGCAGTTCTTC. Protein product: CASSFDSYNEQFF.

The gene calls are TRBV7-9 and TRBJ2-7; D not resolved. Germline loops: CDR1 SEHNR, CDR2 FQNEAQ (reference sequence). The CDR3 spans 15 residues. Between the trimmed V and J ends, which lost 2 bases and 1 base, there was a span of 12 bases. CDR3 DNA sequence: TGTGCCAGCAGCTTACTTGGCGTCCGTTCCTACGAGCAGTACTTC. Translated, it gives CASSLLGVRSYEQYF. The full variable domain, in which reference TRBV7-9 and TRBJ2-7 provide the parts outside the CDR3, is DTGVSQNPRHKITKRGQNVTFRCDPISEHNRLYWYRQTLGQGPEFLTYFQNEAQLEKSRLLSDRFSAERPKGSFSTLEIQRTEQGDSAMYLCASSLLGVRSYEQYFGPGTRLTVT.

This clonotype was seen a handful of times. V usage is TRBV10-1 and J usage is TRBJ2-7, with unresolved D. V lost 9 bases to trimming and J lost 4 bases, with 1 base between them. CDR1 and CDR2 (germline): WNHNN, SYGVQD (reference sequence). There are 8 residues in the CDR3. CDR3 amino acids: CARYEQYF. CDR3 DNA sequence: TGCGCCAGGTACGAGCAGTACTTC.

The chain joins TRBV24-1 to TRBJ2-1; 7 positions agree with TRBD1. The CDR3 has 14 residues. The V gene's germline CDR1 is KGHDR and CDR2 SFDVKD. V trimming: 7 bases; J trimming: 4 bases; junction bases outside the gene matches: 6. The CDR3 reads CATSQTGRYNEQFF. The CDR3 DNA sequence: TGTGCCACCAGCCAGACAGGGCGATACAATGAGCAGTTCTTC.

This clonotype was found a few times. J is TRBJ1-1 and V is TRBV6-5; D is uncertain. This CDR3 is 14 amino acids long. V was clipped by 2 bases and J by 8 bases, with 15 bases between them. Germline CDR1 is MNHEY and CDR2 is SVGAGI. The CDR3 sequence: CASSYGFDIREAFF. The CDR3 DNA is TGTGCCAGCAGTTACGGGTTCGATATCAGAGAAGCTTTCTTT.

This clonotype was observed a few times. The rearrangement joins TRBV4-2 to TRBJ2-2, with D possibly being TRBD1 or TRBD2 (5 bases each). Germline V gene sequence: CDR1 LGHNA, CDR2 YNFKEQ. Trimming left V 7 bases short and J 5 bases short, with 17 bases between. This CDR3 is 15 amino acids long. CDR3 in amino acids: CASKVGQGETGELFF. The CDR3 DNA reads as TGTGCCAGCAAAGTCGGCCAGGGAGAAACCGGGGAGCTGTTTTTT.

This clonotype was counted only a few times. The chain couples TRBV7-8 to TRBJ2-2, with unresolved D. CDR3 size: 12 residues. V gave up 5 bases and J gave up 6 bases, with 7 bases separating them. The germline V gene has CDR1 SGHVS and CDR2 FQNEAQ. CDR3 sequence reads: CASSPGPGELFF. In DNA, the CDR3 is TGTGCCAGCAGCCCCGGCCCCGGGGAGCTGTTTTTT.

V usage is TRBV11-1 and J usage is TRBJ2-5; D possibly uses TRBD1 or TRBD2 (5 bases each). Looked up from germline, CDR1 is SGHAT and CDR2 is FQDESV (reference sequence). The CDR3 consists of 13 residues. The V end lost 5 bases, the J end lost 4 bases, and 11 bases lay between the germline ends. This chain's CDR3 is CASSPRDAETQYF. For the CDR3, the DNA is TGTGCCAGCAGCCCCCGGGACGCAGAGACCCAGTACTTC.

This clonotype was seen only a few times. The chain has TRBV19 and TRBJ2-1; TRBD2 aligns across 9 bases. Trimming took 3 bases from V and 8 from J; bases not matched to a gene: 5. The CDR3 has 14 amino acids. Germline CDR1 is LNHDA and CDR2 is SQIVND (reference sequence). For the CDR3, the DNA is TGTGCCAGTAGTATCCTAGCGGGATTGTATGAGCAGTTCTTC. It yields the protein CASSILAGLYEQFF.

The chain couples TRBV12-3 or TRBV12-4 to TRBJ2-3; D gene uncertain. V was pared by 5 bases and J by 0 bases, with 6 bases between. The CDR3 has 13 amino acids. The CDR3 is CASSDLSTDTQYF. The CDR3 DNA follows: TGTGCCAGCAGTGATCTCAGCACAGATACGCAGTATTTT.